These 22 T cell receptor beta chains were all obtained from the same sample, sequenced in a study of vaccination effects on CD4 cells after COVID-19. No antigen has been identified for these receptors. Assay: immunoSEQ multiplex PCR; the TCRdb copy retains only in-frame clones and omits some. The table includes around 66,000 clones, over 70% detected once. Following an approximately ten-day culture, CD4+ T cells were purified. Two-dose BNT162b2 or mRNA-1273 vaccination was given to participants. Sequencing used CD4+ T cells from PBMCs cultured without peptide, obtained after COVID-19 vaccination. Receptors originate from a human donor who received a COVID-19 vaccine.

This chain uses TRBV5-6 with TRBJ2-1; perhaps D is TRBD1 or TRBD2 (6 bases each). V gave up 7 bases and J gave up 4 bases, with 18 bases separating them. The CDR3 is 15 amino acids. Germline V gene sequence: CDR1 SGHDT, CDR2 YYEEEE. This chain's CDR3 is CASSEGGYPYNEQFF. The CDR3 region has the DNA TGTGCCAGCTCAGAGGGGGGATACCCTTACAATGAGCAGTTCTTC. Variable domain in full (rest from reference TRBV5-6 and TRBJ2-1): DAGVTQSPTHLIKTRGQQVTLRCSPKSGHDTVSWYQQALGQGPQFIFQYYEEEERQRGNFPDRFSGHQFPNYSSELNVNALLLGDSALYLCASSEGGYPYNEQFFGPGTRLTVL.

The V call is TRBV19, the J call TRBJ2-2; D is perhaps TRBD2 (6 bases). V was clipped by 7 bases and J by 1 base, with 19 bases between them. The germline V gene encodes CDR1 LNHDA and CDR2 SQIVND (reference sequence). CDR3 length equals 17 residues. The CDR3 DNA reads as TGTGCCAGTAAGGAGGGCCCCGGGACGGTGAACACCGGGGAGCTGTTTTTT. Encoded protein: CASKEGPGTVNTGELFF.

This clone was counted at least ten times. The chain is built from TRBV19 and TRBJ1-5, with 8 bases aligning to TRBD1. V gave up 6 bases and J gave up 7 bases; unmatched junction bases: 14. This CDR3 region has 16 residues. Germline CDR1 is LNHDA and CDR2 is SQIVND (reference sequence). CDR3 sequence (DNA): TGTGCCAGTAGCCTGGGGAGCCAGGGGGCTGGGCAGCCCCAGCATTTT. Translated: CASSLGSQGAGQPQHF.

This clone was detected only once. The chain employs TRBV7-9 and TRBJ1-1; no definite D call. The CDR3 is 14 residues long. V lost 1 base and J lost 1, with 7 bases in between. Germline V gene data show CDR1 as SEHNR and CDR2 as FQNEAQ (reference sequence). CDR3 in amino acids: CASSLGPENTEAFF. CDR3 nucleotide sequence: TGTGCCAGCAGCTTAGGGCCGGAGAACACTGAAGCTTTCTTT.

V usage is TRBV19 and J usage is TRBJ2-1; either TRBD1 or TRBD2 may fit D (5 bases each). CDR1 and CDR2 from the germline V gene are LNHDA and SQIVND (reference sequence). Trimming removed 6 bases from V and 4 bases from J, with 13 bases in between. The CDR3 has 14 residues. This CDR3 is CASSRGDPYNEQFF. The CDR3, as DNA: TGTGCCAGTAGCCGTGGGGACCCATACAATGAGCAGTTCTTC.

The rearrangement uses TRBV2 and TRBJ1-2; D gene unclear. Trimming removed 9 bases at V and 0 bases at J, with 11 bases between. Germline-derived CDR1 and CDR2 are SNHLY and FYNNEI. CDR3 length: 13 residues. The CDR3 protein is CASATNPNYGYTF. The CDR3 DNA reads TGTGCCAGTGCTACGAACCCTAACTATGGCTACACCTTC.

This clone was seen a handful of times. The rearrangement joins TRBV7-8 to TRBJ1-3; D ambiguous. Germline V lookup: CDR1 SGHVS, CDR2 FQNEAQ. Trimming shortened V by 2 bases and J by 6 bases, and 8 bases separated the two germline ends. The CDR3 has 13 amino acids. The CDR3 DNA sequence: TGTGCCAGCAGCTTATTTGACGCAAACACCATATATTTT. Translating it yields CASSLFDANTIYF. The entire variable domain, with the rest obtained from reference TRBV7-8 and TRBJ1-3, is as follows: GAGVSQSPRYKVAKRGQDVALRCDPISGHVSLFWYQQALGQGPEFLTYFQNEAQLDKSGLPSDRFFAERPEGSVSTLKIQRTQQEDSAVYLCASSLFDANTIYFGEGSWLTVV.

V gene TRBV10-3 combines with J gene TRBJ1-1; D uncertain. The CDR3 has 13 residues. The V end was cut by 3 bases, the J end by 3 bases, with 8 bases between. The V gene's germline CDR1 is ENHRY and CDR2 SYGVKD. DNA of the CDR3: TGTGCCATCAGTGAAGGAGGTGACACTGAAGCTTTCTTT. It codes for CAISEGGDTEAFF.

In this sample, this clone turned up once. CDR3 residues: CASRSHVTRGNTEAFF. The CDR3, as DNA: TGTGCCAGTAGATCTCACGTGACAAGGGGGAACACTGAAGCTTTCTTT. The J gene is TRBJ1-1, the V gene TRBV19; maybe TRBD1 (5 bases). V was trimmed by 6 bases and J by 1 base, leaving 18 bases between them. Germline V gene data show CDR1 as LNHDA and CDR2 as SQIVND (reference sequence). CDR3 length equals 16 residues.

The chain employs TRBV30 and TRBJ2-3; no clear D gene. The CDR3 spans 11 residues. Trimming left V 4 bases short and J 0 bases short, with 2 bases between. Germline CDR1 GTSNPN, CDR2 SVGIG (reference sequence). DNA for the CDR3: TGTGCCTGGACTAGCACAGATACGCAGTATTTT. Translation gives CAWTSTDTQYF.

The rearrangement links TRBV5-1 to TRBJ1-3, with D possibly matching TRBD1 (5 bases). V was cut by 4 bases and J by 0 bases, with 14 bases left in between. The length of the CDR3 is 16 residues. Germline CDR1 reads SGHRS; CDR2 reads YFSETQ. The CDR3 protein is CASSPLGQRSGNTIYF. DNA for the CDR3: TGCGCCAGCAGCCCCCTGGGGCAGCGCTCTGGAAACACCATATATTTT.

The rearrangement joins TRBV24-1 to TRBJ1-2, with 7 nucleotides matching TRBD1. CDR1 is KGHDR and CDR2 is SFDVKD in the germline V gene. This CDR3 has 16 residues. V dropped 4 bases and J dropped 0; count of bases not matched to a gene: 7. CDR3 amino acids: CATSEAPGTANYGYTF. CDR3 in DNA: TGTGCCACCAGTGAAGCCCCCGGGACAGCTAACTATGGCTACACCTTC.

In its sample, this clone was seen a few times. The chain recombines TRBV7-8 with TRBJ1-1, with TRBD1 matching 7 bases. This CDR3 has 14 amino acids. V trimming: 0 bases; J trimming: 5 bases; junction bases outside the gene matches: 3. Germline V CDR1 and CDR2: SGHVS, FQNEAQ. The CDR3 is CASSLAMTGTEAFF. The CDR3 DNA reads TGTGCCAGCAGCTTAGCGATGACAGGGACTGAAGCTTTCTTT.

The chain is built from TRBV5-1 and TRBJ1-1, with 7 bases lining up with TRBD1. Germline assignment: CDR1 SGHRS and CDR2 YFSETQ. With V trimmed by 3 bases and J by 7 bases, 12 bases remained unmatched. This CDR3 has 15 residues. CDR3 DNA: TGCGCCAGCAGCTCCCAGGGGAGGGGGCTAGGTGAAGCTTTCTTT. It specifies CASSSQGRGLGEAFF.

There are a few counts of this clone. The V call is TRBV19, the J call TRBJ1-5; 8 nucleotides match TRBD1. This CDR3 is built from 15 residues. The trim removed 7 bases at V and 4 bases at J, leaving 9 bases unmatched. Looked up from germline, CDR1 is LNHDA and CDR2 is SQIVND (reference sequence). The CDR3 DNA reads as TGTGCCAGTACCGGACAGGGATGGGGGAATCAGCCCCAGCATTTT. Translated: CASTGQGWGNQPQHF.

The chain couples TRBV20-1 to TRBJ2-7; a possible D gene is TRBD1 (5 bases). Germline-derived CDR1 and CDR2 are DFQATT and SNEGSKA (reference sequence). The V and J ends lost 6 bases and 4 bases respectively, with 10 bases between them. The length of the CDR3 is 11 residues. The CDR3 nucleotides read TGCAGTGCCCCAAGGGGTTACGAGCAGTACGTC. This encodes CSAPRGYEQYV.

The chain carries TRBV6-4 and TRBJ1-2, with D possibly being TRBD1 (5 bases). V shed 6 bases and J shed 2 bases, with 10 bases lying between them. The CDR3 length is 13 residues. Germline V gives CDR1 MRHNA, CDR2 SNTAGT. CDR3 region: CASRRDGNYGYTF. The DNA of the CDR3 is TGTGCCAGCAGGCGGGACGGGAACTATGGCTACACCTTC.

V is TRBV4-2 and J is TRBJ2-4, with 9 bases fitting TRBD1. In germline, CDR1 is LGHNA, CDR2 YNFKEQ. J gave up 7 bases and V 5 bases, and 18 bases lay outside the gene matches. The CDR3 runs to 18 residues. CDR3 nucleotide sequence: TGTGCCAGCAGCTCGCGCACTAACTACGGGACAGGGAATAACATTCAGTACTTC. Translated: CASSSRTNYGTGNNIQYF.

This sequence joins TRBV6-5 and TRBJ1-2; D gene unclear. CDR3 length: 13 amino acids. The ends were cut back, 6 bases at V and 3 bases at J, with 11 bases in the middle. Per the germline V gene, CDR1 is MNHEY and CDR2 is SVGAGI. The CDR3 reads CASRRGRDYGYTF. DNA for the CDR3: TGTGCCAGCAGGCGAGGACGGGACTATGGCTACACCTTC.

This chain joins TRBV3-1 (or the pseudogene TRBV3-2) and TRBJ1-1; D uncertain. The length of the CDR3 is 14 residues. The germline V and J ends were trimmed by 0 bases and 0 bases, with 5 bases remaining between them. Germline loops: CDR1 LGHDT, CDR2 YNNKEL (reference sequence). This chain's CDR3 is CASSQESVNTEAFF. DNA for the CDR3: TGTGCCAGCAGCCAAGAATCGGTGAACACTGAAGCTTTCTTT.

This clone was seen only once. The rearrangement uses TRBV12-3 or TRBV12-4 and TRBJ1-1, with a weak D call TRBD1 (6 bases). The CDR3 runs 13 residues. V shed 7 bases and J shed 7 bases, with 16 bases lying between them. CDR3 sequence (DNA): TGTGCCAGCAACCTACAGGGAAGCTATGAAGCTTTCTTT. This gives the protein CASNLQGSYEAFF.

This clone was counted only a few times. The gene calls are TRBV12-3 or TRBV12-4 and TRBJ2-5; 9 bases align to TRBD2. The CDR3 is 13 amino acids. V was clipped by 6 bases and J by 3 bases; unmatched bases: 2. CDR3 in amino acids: CASRIAGEETQYF. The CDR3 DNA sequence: TGTGCCAGCAGGATAGCGGGGGAAGAGACCCAGTACTTC.